This TCR beta chain was profiled in a study of blood T cell repertoires in COVID-19. Clinical histories supplied by participants themselves formed the basis of cohort assignment. The recovered donors of Cohort 3 showed two negative PCRs, clearance, or symptom resolution. Unmatched junction bases numbered 4, after V lost 2 bases and J lost 1 base. The CDR3 covers 16 residues. Germline CDR1 reads SGHRS; CDR2 reads YFSETQ. The protocol was immunoSEQ multiplex PCR, while the TCRdb copy is restricted to in-frame clones and leaves out a portion. Of around 130,000 clones in the sample, 70% to 90% were seen once.

The chain links TRBV5-1 to TRBJ2-3; 10 bases map to TRBD2. The source material was PBMCs or T cells enriched from blood (not recorded which). This receptor was obtained from a woman between 50 and 59 years old who had recovered from COVID-19. The CDR3 loop reads CASSFAGTSGTDTQYF. The DNA of the CDR3 is TGCGCCAGCAGCTTTGCCGGGACTAGCGGCACAGATACGCAGTATTTT.